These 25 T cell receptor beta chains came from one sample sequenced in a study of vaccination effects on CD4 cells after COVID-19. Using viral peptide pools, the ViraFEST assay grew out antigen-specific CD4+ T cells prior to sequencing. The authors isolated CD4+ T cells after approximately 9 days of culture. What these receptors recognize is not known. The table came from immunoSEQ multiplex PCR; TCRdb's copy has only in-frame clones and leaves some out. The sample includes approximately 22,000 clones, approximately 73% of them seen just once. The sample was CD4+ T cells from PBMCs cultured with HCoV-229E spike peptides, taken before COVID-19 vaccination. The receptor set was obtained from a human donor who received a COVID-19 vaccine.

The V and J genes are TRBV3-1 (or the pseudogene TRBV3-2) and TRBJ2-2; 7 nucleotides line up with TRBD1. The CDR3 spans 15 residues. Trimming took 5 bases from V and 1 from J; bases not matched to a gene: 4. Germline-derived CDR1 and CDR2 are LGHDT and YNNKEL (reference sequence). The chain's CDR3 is CASSRQGMNTGELFF. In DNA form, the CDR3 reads TGTGCCAGCAGCAGACAGGGTATGAACACCGGGGAGCTGTTTTTT.

The CDR3 protein is CASSLDGSGNQPQHF. In DNA, the CDR3 is TGTGCCAGCAGCTTAGACGGATCGGGGAATCAGCCCCAGCATTTT. The chain employs TRBV7-9 and TRBJ1-5; no clear D gene. There are 15 residues in the CDR3. V was cut by 1 base and J by 4 bases, with 11 bases left in between. CDR1 is SEHNR, CDR2 FQNEAQ, per germline (reference sequence).

Here the CDR3 reads CASSPGGRNTEAFF. The CDR3 coding sequence is TGCGCCAGCAGTCCAGGGGGCCGGAACACTGAAGCTTTCTTT. This rearrangement joins TRBV10-1 to TRBJ1-1; 8 nucleotides match TRBD1. J gave up 1 base and V 5 bases, and 3 bases lay outside the gene matches. Germline V CDR1 and CDR2: WNHNN, SYGVQD (reference sequence). This CDR3 region has 14 residues.

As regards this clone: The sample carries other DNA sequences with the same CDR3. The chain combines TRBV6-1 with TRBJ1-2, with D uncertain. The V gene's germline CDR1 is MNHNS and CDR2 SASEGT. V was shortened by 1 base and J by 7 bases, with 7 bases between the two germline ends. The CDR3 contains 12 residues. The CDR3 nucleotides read TGTGCCAGCAGTGAAGGAGGAGTTGGCTACACCTTC. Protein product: CASSEGGVGYTF.

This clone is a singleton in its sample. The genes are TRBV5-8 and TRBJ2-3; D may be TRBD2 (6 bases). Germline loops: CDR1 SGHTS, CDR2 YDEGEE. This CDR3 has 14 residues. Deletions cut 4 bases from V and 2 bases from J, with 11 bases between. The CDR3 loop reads CASSHGTYTDTQYF. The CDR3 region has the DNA TGTGCCAGCAGCCACGGGACTTACACAGATACGCAGTATTTT.

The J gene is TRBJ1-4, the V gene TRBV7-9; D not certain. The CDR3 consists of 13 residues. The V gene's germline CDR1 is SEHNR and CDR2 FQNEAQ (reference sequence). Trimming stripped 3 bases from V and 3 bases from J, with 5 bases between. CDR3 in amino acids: CASSFFPNEKLFF. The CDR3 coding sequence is TGTGCCAGCAGCTTTTTTCCTAATGAAAAACTGTTTTTT.

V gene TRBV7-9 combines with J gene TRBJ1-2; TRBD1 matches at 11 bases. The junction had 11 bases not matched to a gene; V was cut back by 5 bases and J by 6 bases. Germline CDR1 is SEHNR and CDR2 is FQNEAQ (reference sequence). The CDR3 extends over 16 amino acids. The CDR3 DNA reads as TGTGCCAGCAGCCTCCGGACAGGGGGCTTTCTGGATGGCTACACCTTC. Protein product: CASSLRTGGFLDGYTF.

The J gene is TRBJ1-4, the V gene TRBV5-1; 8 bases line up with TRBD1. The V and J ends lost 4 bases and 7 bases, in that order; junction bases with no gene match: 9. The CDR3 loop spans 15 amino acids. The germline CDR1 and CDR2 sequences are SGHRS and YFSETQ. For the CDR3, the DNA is TGCGCCAGCAGCATGCAACAGGGGGTTCGTGAAAAACTGTTTTTT. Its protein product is CASSMQQGVREKLFF.

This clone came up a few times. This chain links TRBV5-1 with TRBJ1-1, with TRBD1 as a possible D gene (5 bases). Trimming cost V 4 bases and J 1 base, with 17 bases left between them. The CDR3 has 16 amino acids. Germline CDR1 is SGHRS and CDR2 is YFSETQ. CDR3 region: CASSPSGPRGNTEAFF. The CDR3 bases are TGCGCCAGCAGCCCCTCGGGGCCCCGAGGGAACACTGAAGCTTTCTTT.

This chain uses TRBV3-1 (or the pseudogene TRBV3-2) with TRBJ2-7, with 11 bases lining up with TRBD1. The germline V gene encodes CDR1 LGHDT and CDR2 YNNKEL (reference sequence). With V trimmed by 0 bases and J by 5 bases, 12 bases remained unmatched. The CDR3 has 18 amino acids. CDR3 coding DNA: TGTGCCAGCAGCCAAGAAGGATCCGGGACAGGGGGAAATGACGAGCAGTACTTC. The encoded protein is CASSQEGSGTGGNDEQYF.

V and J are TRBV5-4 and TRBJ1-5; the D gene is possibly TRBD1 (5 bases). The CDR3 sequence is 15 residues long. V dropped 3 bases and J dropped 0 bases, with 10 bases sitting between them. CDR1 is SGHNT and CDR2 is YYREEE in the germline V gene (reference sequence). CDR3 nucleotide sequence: TGTGCCAGCAGCTCGGGGGAGGGTAGCAATCAGCCCCAGCATTTT. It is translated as CASSSGEGSNQPQHF.

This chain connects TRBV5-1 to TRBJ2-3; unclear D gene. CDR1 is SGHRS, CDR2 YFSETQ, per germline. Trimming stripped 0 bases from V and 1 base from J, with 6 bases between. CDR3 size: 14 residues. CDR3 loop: CASSLAWGTDTQYF. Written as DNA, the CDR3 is TGCGCCAGCAGCTTGGCATGGGGCACAGATACGCAGTATTTT. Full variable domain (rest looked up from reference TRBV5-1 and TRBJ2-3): KAGVTQTPRYLIKTRGQQVTLSCSPISGHRSVSWYQQTPGQGLQFLFEYFSETQRNKGNFPGRFSGRQFSNSRSEMNVSTLELGDSALYLCASSLAWGTDTQYFGPGTRLTVL.

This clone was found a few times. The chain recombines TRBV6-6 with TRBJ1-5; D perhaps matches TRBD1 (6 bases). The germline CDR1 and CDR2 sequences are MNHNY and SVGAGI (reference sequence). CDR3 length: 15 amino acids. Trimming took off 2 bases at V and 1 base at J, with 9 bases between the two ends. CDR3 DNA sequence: TGTGCCAGCAGTTACGAGGGGGGAAGCAATCAGCCCCAGCATTTT. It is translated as CASSYEGGSNQPQHF.

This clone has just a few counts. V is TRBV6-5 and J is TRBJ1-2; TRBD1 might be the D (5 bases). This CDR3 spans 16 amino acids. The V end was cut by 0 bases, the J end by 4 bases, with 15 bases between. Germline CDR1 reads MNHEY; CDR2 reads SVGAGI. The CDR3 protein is CASSYSYRRVSYGYTF. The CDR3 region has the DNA TGTGCCAGCAGTTACTCCTACAGGAGGGTATCCTATGGCTACACCTTC.

The CDR3 DNA reads as TGTGCCATCGGAGGGACAGGGCAGTTCTCTGGAAACACCATATATTTT. Protein product: CAIGGTGQFSGNTIYF. V gene TRBV10-3 combines with J gene TRBJ1-3; 9 nucleotides agree with TRBD1. The CDR3 length is 16 residues. The trim removed 8 bases at V and 0 bases at J, leaving 8 bases unmatched. Germline-derived CDR1 and CDR2 are ENHRY and SYGVKD.

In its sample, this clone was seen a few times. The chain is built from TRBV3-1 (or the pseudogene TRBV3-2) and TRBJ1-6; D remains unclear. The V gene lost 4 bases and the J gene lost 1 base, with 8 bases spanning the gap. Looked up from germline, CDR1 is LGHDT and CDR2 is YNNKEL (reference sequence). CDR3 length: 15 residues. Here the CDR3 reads CASSRQSSYNSPLHF. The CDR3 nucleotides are TGTGCCAGCAGCCGGCAGAGTTCCTATAATTCACCCCTCCACTTT.

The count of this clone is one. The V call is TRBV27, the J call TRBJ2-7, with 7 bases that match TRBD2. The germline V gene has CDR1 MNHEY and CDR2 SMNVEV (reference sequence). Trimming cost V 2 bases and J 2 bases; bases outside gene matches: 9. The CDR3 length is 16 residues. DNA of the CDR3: TGTGCCAGCAGTTTAGCCCTAGCGGATAATACCTACGAGCAGTACTTC. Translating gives CASSLALADNTYEQYF.

The CDR3, as DNA: TGTGCCAGCAGCCGACCTGGGGTTTATGGCTACACCTTC. Its protein product is CASSRPGVYGYTF. The rearrangement joins TRBV7-9 to TRBJ1-2; no firm D call. Between the trimmed V and J ends, which lost 5 bases and 5 bases, there was a span of 12 bases. Germline CDR1 is SEHNR and CDR2 is FQNEAQ (reference sequence). CDR3 length: 13 amino acids.

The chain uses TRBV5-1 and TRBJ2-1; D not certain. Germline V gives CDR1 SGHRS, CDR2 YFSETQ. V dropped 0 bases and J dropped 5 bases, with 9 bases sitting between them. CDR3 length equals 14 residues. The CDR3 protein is CASSLGPNNNEQFF. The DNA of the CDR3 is TGCGCCAGCAGCTTGGGACCGAATAACAATGAGCAGTTCTTC.

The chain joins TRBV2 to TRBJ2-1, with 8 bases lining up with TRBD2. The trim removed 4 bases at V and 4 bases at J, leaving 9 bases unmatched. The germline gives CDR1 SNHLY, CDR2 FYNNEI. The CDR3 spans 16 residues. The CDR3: CASSGFRGGRYNEQFF. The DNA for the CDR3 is TGTGCCAGCAGTGGGTTTCGCGGGGGGCGATACAATGAGCAGTTCTTC.

CDR3 sequence (DNA): TGTGCCAGCAGTCGACAGGGGGCGGGGTATGGCTACACCTTC. It encodes CASSRQGAGYGYTF. The chain combines TRBV27 with TRBJ1-2; 10 nucleotides line up with TRBD1. Germline V CDR1 and CDR2: MNHEY, SMNVEV (reference sequence). V lost 5 bases, J lost 5 bases, and 5 bases stayed unmatched. The CDR3 runs 14 residues.

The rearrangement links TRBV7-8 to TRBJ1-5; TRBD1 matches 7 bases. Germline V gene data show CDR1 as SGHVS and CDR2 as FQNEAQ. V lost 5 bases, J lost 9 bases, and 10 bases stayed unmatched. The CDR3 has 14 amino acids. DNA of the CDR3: TGTGCCAGCAGCCCCGACAGGGACTCCCGGCCCCAGCATTTT. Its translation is CASSPDRDSRPQHF.

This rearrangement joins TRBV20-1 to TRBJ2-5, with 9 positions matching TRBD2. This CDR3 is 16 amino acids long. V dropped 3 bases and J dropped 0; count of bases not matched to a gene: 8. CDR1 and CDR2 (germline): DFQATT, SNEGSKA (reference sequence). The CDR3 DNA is TGCAGTGCTAGTGCCCTACTAGCGGGTAACCAAGAGACCCAGTACTTC. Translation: CSASALLAGNQETQYF.

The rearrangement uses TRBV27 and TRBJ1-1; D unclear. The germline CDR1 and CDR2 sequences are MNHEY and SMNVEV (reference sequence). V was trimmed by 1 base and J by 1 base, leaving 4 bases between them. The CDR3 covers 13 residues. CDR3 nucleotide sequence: TGTGCCAGCAGTTTATGGGAGAACACTGAAGCTTTCTTT. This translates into CASSLWENTEAFF.

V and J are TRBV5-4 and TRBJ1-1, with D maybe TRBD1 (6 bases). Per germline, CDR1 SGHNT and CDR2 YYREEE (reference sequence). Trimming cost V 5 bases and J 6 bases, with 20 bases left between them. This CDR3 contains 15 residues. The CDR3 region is CASRQAGGARAEAFF. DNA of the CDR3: TGTGCCAGCAGGCAAGCGGGGGGGGCGCGAGCTGAAGCTTTCTTT.